This T cell receptor beta chain was documented in a study of blood T cell repertoires in COVID-19. For the study at large: There were acute and convalescent COVID-19 samples, and they came from the United States, Italy and Spain. Sample material is recorded as cDNA or gDNA derived from T cells, B-cell-depleted T cells, or PBMCs.

The CDR3 is 14 residues long. CDR1 and CDR2 from the germline V gene are LNHDA and SQIVND (reference sequence). V gave up 10 bases and J gave up 1 base, with 15 bases separating them. The assay was immunoSEQ multiplex PCR, and TCRdb's table has in-frame clones only and misses some. Among roughly 150,000 clones, around four fifths were seen once, and the ten largest hold roughly 19%. This clone was seen only once. The origin of this receptor is an older woman who had recovered from COVID-19. This chain uses TRBV19 with TRBJ2-3, with a tentative D call TRBD2 (5 bases). Source material: peripheral blood. The CDR3 is CATAGSSRTDTQYF. The DNA for the CDR3 is TGTGCCACCGCGGGCTCCTCACGCACAGATACGCAGTATTTT.